Below, 22 T cell receptor beta chains from the same sample are listed, as sequenced in a study of T cells in Graves' hyperthyroidism and ophthalmopathy. From RNA transcripts, TCR beta CDR3 regions were amplified. RT-PCR in the first round (using the HTBI primer set) targeted the TCR CDR3. TCRdb fed the multiplex PCR reads into MiXCR, producing one record per CDR3 protein. This table has about 420,000 distinct CDR3 sequences, approximately 14% appearing once. The sequencing sample was made of blood. Receptors originate from a woman between 18 and 29 years old with Graves' hyperthyroidism.

V gene TRBV20-1 combines with J gene TRBJ1-1; D might be TRBD1 (5 bases). The CDR3 is 14 amino acids. Germline V lookup: CDR1 DFQATT, CDR2 SNEGSKA (reference sequence). V lost 1 base and J lost 5, with 14 bases in between. The CDR3 protein is CSARVRGAGTEAFF. The CDR3 region has the DNA TGCAGTGCTAGAGTCAGAGGGGCAGGGACTGAAGCTTTCTTT.

This clonotype was counted a few times. V and J are TRBV6-2 or TRBV6-3 and TRBJ1-1, with 12 positions matching TRBD1. From germline, CDR1 is MNHEY and CDR2 SVGEGT. The length of the CDR3 is 17 residues. The J segment lost 5 bases and the V segment lost 6 bases, leaving 13 bases of the junction unmatched. This CDR3 reads CASRHLPGQGAGTEAFF. CDR3 DNA: TGTGCCAGCAGACACTTACCGGGACAGGGGGCCGGGACTGAAGCTTTCTTT.

The chain couples TRBV20-1 to TRBJ2-7; maybe TRBD2 (5 bases). Germline CDR1 is DFQATT and CDR2 is SNEGSKA (reference sequence). CDR3 length: 13 residues. Trimming pared 6 bases from V and 0 bases from J, leaving 12 bases between. The chain's CDR3 is CSARGSYSYEQYF. The CDR3 bases are TGCAGTGCCCGAGGGTCCTACTCCTACGAGCAGTACTTC.

This chain links TRBV6-1 with TRBJ2-5, with D possibly matching TRBD1 (6 bases). Between the trimmed V and J ends, which lost 5 bases and 4 bases, there was a span of 14 bases. Germline V gene lookup returns CDR1 MNHNS and CDR2 SASEGT. The CDR3 length is 14 residues. The CDR3 region has the DNA TGTGCCAGCAGTTACGGAGTGGGGGCAGAGACCCAGTACTTC. Amino acids: CASSYGVGAETQYF.

This clonotype was counted between two and nine times. The chain recombines TRBV3-2 with TRBJ2-3; the D call in the table, TRBD2, was not verified against the DNA. TRBV3-2 is marked as a pseudogene. The CDR3 has 17 amino acids. The CDR3 protein is CASSQVPSGGAIDTQYF. Written as DNA, the CDR3 is TGTGCCAGCAGCCAAGTGCCTAGCGGGGGGGCAATAGATACGCAGTATTTT.

This clonotype was observed at least ten times. The V gene is TRBV7-8, the J gene TRBJ2-7, with D perhaps matching TRBD1 (7 bases). Trimming took 3 bases from V and 0 from J, leaving 21 bases between them. Germline V gene lookup returns CDR1 SGHVS and CDR2 FQNEAQ. CDR3 length: 18 residues. The CDR3 is CASSLLEGAKGGSYEQYF. CDR3 bases: TGTGCCAGCAGCTTGTTGGAGGGGGCTAAGGGGGGCTCCTACGAGCAGTACTTC. The complete variable domain, with remaining parts taken from reference TRBV7-8 and TRBJ2-7, reads GAGVSQSPRYKVAKRGQDVALRCDPISGHVSLFWYQQALGQGPEFLTYFQNEAQLDKSGLPSDRFFAERPEGSVSTLKIQRTQQEDSAVYLCASSLLEGAKGGSYEQYFGPGTRLTVT.

This clonotype has only a few counts. The chain is built from TRBV6-2 or TRBV6-3 and TRBJ2-5; D is perhaps TRBD1 (6 bases). The CDR3 contains 15 residues. Germline V gene data show CDR1 as MNHEY and CDR2 as SVGEGT. V dropped 7 bases and J dropped 4 bases, with 19 bases sitting between them. This CDR3 is CASNLQGGLGETQYF. CDR3 nucleotide sequence: TGTGCCAGCAACTTACAGGGTGGATTGGGAGAGACCCAGTACTTC.

This clonotype was seen many times. V gene TRBV12-3 or TRBV12-4 combines with J gene TRBJ1-1; D gene ambiguous. This CDR3 spans 10 amino acids. V dropped 5 bases and J dropped 8 bases, with 6 bases sitting between them. The CDR3 bases are TGTGCCAGCAGTGCCCAAGAAGCTTTCTTT. Protein product: CASSAQEAFF.

A word on this clonotype: A read error may explain this, as a much larger clone is one base away. The chain combines TRBV6-2 or TRBV6-3 with TRBJ2-5; 9 bases are shared with TRBD2. There are 14 residues in the CDR3. The germline CDR1 and CDR2 sequences are MNHEY and SVGEGT. CDR3 bases: TGTGCCAGCAGTTATGCGGGGGGGCAAGAGGCCCAGTACTTC. As protein: CASSYAGGQEAQYF.

This clonotype was seen at least ten times. V and J are TRBV20-1 and TRBJ2-3; 12 bases are shared with TRBD2. This CDR3 has 18 amino acids. J lost 4 bases, V lost 3 bases, and 14 bases had no gene match. The germline gives CDR1 DFQATT, CDR2 SNEGSKA (reference sequence). This chain's CDR3 is CSASPHSPLAGGPDTQYF. CDR3 DNA: TGCAGTGCTAGCCCCCACTCCCCACTAGCGGGAGGCCCAGATACGCAGTATTTT.

The table lists this clonotype with a few counts. The chain has TRBV4-1 and TRBJ2-5; 8 bases match TRBD1. CDR3 length: 15 residues. Germline values: CDR1 MGHRA, CDR2 YSYEKL. Unmatched junction bases numbered 6, after V lost 1 base and J lost 5 bases. This CDR3 reads CASSQVTGGRETQYF. CDR3 nucleotide sequence: TGCGCCAGCAGCCAAGTCACAGGGGGACGGGAGACCCAGTACTTC.

This clonotype was seen a handful of times. The chain employs TRBV3-1 and TRBJ2-1; 11 bases fit TRBD2. This CDR3 contains 16 residues. V shed 1 base and J 9 bases; nucleotides not matched to a gene: 8. Germline V gene data show CDR1 as LGHDT and CDR2 as YNNKEL (reference sequence). The CDR3 sequence: CASSQGRLAGSREQFF. CDR3 coding DNA: TGTGCCAGCAGCCAAGGGCGACTAGCGGGGAGCCGTGAGCAGTTCTTC.

This clonotype was found many times. The DNA for the CDR3 is TGCAGTGCTAGCGGACCCGGGGTCCAATGGGATGAGCAGTTCTTC. It is translated as CSASGPGVQWDEQFF. The V gene is TRBV20-1, the J gene TRBJ2-1; maybe TRBD2 (5 bases). Germline V gene sequence: CDR1 DFQATT, CDR2 SNEGSKA (reference sequence). The V and J ends lost 3 bases and 8 bases respectively, with 20 bases between them. The CDR3 has 15 residues.

In this sample, this clonotype turned up many times. The V and J genes are TRBV28 and TRBJ2-3; 7 bases are shared with TRBD1. This CDR3 region has 14 residues. Germline CDR1 is MDHEN and CDR2 is SYDVKM. The V gene end was trimmed by 8 bases and the J gene end by 7 bases; junction bases not matched to a gene: 12. CDR3 nucleotide sequence: TGTGCCAGCCTGGGACAGCTACACGGGAATACGCAGTATTTT. Amino acids: CASLGQLHGNTQYF.

Notes on this clonotype: A much larger clone is a single base away; this may be a read error. The rearrangement links TRBV11-2 to TRBJ2-7; TRBD1 agrees at 7 bases. The germline V gene has CDR1 SGHAT and CDR2 FQNNGV. The CDR3 runs 14 residues. CDR3 DNA: TGTACCAGCAGCCGTTCAGGGGGCTCCTACGAGCAGTACTTC. Its protein product is CTSSRSGGSYEQYF.

This clonotype came up many times. The chain has TRBV29-1 and TRBJ2-3; D remains ambiguous. The V gene's germline CDR1 is SQVTM and CDR2 ANQGSEA. The CDR3 is 14 residues long. Trimming shortened V by 5 bases and J by 2 bases, and 14 bases separated the two germline ends. The CDR3 loop is CSVYGSASTDTQYF. The CDR3 DNA follows: TGCAGCGTTTACGGGTCAGCCTCCACAGATACGCAGTATTTT.

This clonotype was recorded many times. J is TRBJ2-3 and V is TRBV5-1; 9 positions match TRBD1. Germline V gene lookup returns CDR1 SGHRS and CDR2 YFSETQ. The CDR3 spans 15 residues. V lost 0 bases and J lost 3; bases outside the gene matches: 2. The CDR3 loop is CASSLDGQGTDTQYF. The CDR3 DNA follows: TGCGCCAGCAGCTTGGACGGACAGGGGACAGATACGCAGTATTTT.

This clonotype was detected many times. The gene calls are TRBV6-6 and TRBJ2-7, with D perhaps assigned TRBD1 or TRBD2 (5 bases each). Germline loops: CDR1 MNHNY, CDR2 SVGAGI (reference sequence). Trimming shortened V by 2 bases and J by 1 base, and 24 bases separated the two germline ends. The CDR3 extends over 19 amino acids. CDR3 region: CASSYGRLGAGRRSYEQYF. The CDR3 DNA reads as TGTGCCAGCAGTTACGGTCGGCTTGGGGCAGGGCGGAGGTCCTACGAGCAGTACTTC.

V and J are TRBV11-2 and TRBJ2-1; possibly TRBD1 for D (5 bases). CDR3 length: 14 amino acids. Trimming left V 5 bases short and J 3 bases short, with 11 bases between. Germline V gene sequence: CDR1 SGHAT, CDR2 FQNNGV. The CDR3 here is CASSVGAGYNEQFF. The CDR3 bases are TGTGCCAGCAGCGTAGGGGCAGGCTACAATGAGCAGTTCTTC.

This clonotype was counted at least ten times. The chain uses TRBV5-1 and TRBJ2-5; D not resolved. This CDR3 has 17 residues. The V and J ends lost 4 bases and 2 bases respectively, with 21 bases between them. Germline values: CDR1 SGHRS, CDR2 YFSETQ. The CDR3 protein is CASSPDGQVGFQETQYF. CDR3 DNA sequence: TGCGCCAGCAGCCCGGACGGGCAGGTCGGTTTTCAAGAGACCCAGTACTTC.

In this sample, this clonotype turned up many times. This chain links TRBV7-9 with TRBJ2-5; 14 bases map to TRBD2. Trimming took 5 bases from V and 4 from J; bases not matched to a gene: 3. Germline V gives CDR1 SEHNR, CDR2 FQNEAQ (reference sequence). CDR3 length equals 15 residues. The CDR3 DNA reads TGTGCCAGCAGCCAGGGACTAGCGGGAGTAGAGACCCAGTACTTC. Translated: CASSQGLAGVETQYF.

The chain employs TRBV27 and TRBJ2-1, with D tentatively TRBD2 (6 bases). The CDR3 spans 13 residues. Germline CDR1 MNHEY, CDR2 SMNVEV (reference sequence). Trimming removed 5 bases at V and 3 bases at J, with 8 bases between. The CDR3 sequence: CASSRGNYNEQFF. CDR3 DNA sequence: TGTGCCAGCAGTCGGGGGAACTACAATGAGCAGTTCTTC.